The 17 T cell receptor beta chains in this list originate from one sample, sequenced in a study of molecular identifiers for immune sequencing clone quantification. MiXCR, applied by TCRdb to the PCR reads, yields one record per CDR3 protein. The sample carries approximately 590,000 distinct CDR3 sequences, 25% recorded once. Sequencing was done on a sample of naive CD8+ T cells from blood, with Jurkat cell RNA spiked in. Subset indicated: FACS-sorted CD8+CD4-CCR7+CD45RA+ naive T cells. The source is a human donor in good health. Some libraries in this study had Jurkat cell RNA spiked in.

This clonotype was detected a few times. The chain has TRBV4-1 and TRBJ2-7; TRBD1 matches at 7 bases. CDR1 MGHRA and CDR2 YSYEKL come from the germline V gene. V shed 1 base, J shed 3 bases, and the junction held 6 bases outside the gene matches. The CDR3 covers 15 residues. The CDR3 loop reads CASSQGQGVSYEQYF. The CDR3 region has the DNA TGCGCCAGCAGCCAAGGCCAGGGGGTAAGCTACGAGCAGTACTTC.

This clonotype was observed a single time. This may arise from a read error, as a much more abundant clone is one base away. The CDR3 spells CAWSLTYEQSF. The CDR3 DNA is TGTGCCTGGAGTTTGACTTATGAGCAGTCCTTC. This chain links TRBV30 with TRBJ2-1; D remains ambiguous. This CDR3 is built from 11 residues. Germline loops: CDR1 GTSNPN, CDR2 SVGIG (reference sequence).

The chain uses TRBV6-2 or TRBV6-3 and TRBJ1-2; no definite D call. Per germline, CDR1 MNHEY and CDR2 SVGEGT. The CDR3 consists of 15 residues. Trimming pared 6 bases from V and 3 bases from J, leaving 17 bases between. The DNA for the CDR3 is TGTGCCAGCAGGACCTGGCGGCAACTCGACTATGGCTACACCTTC. Translating it yields CASRTWRQLDYGYTF.

Remarks on this clonotype: This may stem from a read error, because a much larger clone lies one nucleotide away. This chain links TRBV28 with TRBJ2-5; no clear D gene. Germline CDR1 MDHEN, CDR2 SYDVKM. The V and J ends lost 7 bases and 4 bases respectively, with 13 bases between them. The CDR3 consists of 13 residues. CDR3 protein: CASTGHPLETQYF. The CDR3 DNA reads TGTGCCAGCACGGGTCATCCGTTAGAGACCCAGTACTTC.

The chain links TRBV19 to TRBJ2-2; 8 bases are shared with TRBD1. Germline V lookup: CDR1 LNHDA, CDR2 SQIVND (reference sequence). This CDR3 has 15 amino acids. V dropped 9 bases and J dropped 4; count of bases not matched to a gene: 10. The CDR3 sequence is CASAVQGVGTGELFF. In nucleotides, the CDR3 is TGTGCCAGCGCCGTACAGGGGGTGGGCACCGGGGAGCTGTTTTTT.

The chain uses TRBV9 and TRBJ2-3; 8 bases match TRBD1. This CDR3 spans 16 amino acids. Germline assignment: CDR1 SGDLS and CDR2 YYNGEE. V dropped 2 bases and J dropped 6; count of bases not matched to a gene: 11. Here the CDR3 reads CASSVLETGVFDTQYF. In nucleotides, the CDR3 is TGTGCCAGCAGCGTGTTGGAGACAGGGGTTTTCGATACGCAGTATTTT.

The chain joins TRBV6-2 or TRBV6-3 to TRBJ2-7; D remains ambiguous. The CDR3 covers 14 residues. V was trimmed by 6 bases and J by 7 bases, leaving 19 bases between them. Germline loops: CDR1 MNHEY, CDR2 SVGEGT. As DNA, the CDR3 is TGTGCCAGCAGCCTCTCCCTCGGAATTGGGGAGCAGTACTTC. As protein: CASSLSLGIGEQYF.

A few counts support this clonotype. The chain is built from TRBV12-3 or TRBV12-4 and TRBJ1-5; possible D gene TRBD1, 5 bases. This CDR3 spans 15 amino acids. The ends were cut back, 6 bases at V and 2 bases at J, with 14 bases in the middle. The CDR3 coding sequence is TGTGCCAGCAGCAGCTCCGGGGGACGCAATCAGCCCCAGCATTTT. It encodes CASSSSGGRNQPQHF.

Remarks on this clonotype: A read error may be the cause here, since a much bigger clone is one base away. The chain couples TRBV29-1 to TRBJ2-1; D gene unclear. Germline CDR1 reads SQVTM; CDR2 reads ANQGSEA. CDR3 size: 11 residues. CDR3 sequence: CSVELYNGQFF. Here the CDR3 DNA reads TGCAGCGTCGAACTCTACAATGGGCAGTTCTTC.

As concerns this clonotype: Given a much more abundant clone one base away, this may be a read error. V gene TRBV18 combines with J gene TRBJ2-7; D call uncertain. The CDR3 contains 14 residues. Trimming took off 3 bases at V and 3 bases at J, with 12 bases between the two ends. CDR1 is KGHSH and CDR2 is LQKENI in the germline V gene. CDR3: CASSPGHSRYEQYF. In nucleotides, the CDR3 is TGTGCCAGCTCACCCGGGCATAGTCGCTACGAGCAGTACTTC.

This clonotype was seen repeatedly, ten times or more. The chain combines TRBV7-9 with TRBJ2-5; 7 nucleotides line up with TRBD1. The germline V gene encodes CDR1 SEHNR and CDR2 FQNEAQ (reference sequence). V shed 5 bases, J shed 1 base, and the junction held 10 bases outside the gene matches. The CDR3 covers 16 residues. The CDR3 protein is CASSEMGQNLQETQYF. In DNA, the CDR3 is TGTGCCAGCAGCGAAATGGGACAGAATCTCCAAGAGACCCAGTACTTC.

In its sample, this clonotype was seen a few times. The chain is built from TRBV12-3 or TRBV12-4 and TRBJ2-2; maybe TRBD1 (5 bases). CDR3 size: 16 residues. The V gene lost 0 bases and the J gene lost 2 bases, with 10 bases spanning the gap. As DNA, the CDR3 is TGTGCCAGCAGTTTAGCCATCAGGGATAACACCGGGGAGCTGTTTTTT. Its translation is CASSLAIRDNTGELFF.

This clonotype was found many times. V usage is TRBV12-3 or TRBV12-4 and J usage is TRBJ2-5, with TRBD1 matching 9 bases. CDR3 size: 17 residues. V lost 3 bases and J lost 1; bases outside the gene matches: 9. In DNA, the CDR3 is TGTGCCAGCAGTTTCGGCCGTACAGGGGGCTCCCAAGAGACCCAGTACTTC. It translates to CASSFGRTGGSQETQYF.

This clonotype was recorded at least ten times. The chain has TRBV20-1 and TRBJ2-1; tentatively, D is TRBD1 (6 bases). V lost 6 bases and J 7 bases, leaving 10 bases between the germline ends. The CDR3 totals 11 residues. CDR1 is DFQATT and CDR2 is SNEGSKA in the germline V gene (reference sequence). CDR3 nucleotides: TGCAGTGCGAGAAGGGGGAATGAGCAGTTCTTC. Amino acids: CSARRGNEQFF.

There are a few counts of this clonotype. The chain employs TRBV27 and TRBJ2-1; 12 nucleotides align to TRBD2. J was trimmed by 1 base and V by 2 bases; bases with no gene match: 12. CDR1 and CDR2 (germline): MNHEY, SMNVEV (reference sequence). The CDR3 covers 20 residues. CDR3 loop: CASSLILAGGPSVSYNEQFF. The CDR3 DNA follows: TGTGCCAGCAGTTTAATTCTAGCGGGAGGGCCCTCGGTGTCCTACAATGAGCAGTTCTTC.

V usage is TRBV7-2 and J usage is TRBJ2-2; D unclear. This CDR3 contains 15 residues. From germline, CDR1 is SGHTA and CDR2 FQGNSA. Trimming left V 4 bases short and J 5 bases short, with 14 bases between. The CDR3 DNA is TGTGCCAGCAGCTATACTGTCGGGCCTACCGGGGAGCTGTTTTTT. Translating it yields CASSYTVGPTGELFF.

The sample holds a few counts of this clonotype. V is TRBV29-1 and J is TRBJ1-3; D remains unclear. CDR3 size: 13 residues. Trimming cost V 3 bases and J 2 bases, with 8 bases left between them. CDR1 is SQVTM, CDR2 ANQGSEA, per germline. The CDR3 reads CSVDKLTGNTIYF. The CDR3 DNA reads as TGCAGCGTTGATAAACTCACTGGAAACACCATATATTTT.